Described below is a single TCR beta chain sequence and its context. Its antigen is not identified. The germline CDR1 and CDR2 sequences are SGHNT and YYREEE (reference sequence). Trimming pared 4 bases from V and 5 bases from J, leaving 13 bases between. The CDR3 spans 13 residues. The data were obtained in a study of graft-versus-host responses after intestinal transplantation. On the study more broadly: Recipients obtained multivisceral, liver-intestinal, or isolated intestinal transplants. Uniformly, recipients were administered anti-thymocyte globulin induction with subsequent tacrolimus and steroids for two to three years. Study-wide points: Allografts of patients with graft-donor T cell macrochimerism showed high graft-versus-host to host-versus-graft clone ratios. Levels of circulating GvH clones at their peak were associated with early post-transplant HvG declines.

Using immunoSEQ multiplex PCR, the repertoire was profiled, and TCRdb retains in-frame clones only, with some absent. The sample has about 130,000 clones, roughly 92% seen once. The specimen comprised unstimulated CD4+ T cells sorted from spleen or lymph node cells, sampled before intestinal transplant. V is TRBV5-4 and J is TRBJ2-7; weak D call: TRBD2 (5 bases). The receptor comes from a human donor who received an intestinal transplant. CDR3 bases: TGTGCCAGCAGCCACGGGGTTTCGGACGAGCAGTACTTC. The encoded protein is CASSHGVSDEQYF.